These T cell receptor beta chains were read from a single sample in a study of T cell responses to AZD1222 COVID-19 vaccine. Data came from immunoSEQ multiplex PCR; TCRdb stores just in-frame clones and leaves some out. Of about 98,000 clones listed, 86% are singletons. Sequenced here: peripheral blood, sampled on day 0 of AZD1222 vaccination. The origin of the receptors is an adult in good health. Each CDR3 is given with its conserved first and last residue. The order of the fields is CDR3 DNA, CDR3 protein, clone size, V gene, D gene, J gene, CDR3 length. D genes are given only for firm matches. Some rows mark clone size as missing; the rest say once, few, many or name a class of expanded clone.

DNA: TGTGCCAGCAGCCAAGATTGGGGGGCGAGGTACGAGCAGTACTTC
CDR3: CASSQDWGARYEQYF
size: NA
V: TRBV14
D: NA
J: TRBJ2-7
length: 15

DNA: TGTGCCAGCAGCCATGGAACAGGCAATCAGCCCCAGCATTTT
CDR3: CASSHGTGNQPQHF
size: NA
V: TRBV14
D: NA
J: TRBJ1-5
length: 14

DNA: TGTGCCAGCAGCGCCGAGGGGCTAGGGCACCAGCCCCAGCATTTT
CDR3: CASSAEGLGHQPQHF
size: NA
V: TRBV9
D: NA
J: TRBJ1-5
length: 15

DNA: TGTGCCAGCAGTTACGGTAGGGATAATTCACCCCTCCACTTT
CDR3: CASSYGRDNSPLHF
size: NA
V: TRBV6-5
D: NA
J: TRBJ1-6
length: 14

DNA: TGTGCCAGTAGTCCTAGCGGGGGGACGACCGGGGAGCTGTTTTTT
CDR3: CASSPSGGTTGELFF
size: NA
V: TRBV19
D: TRBD2
J: TRBJ2-2
length: 15

DNA: TGTGCCAGCAGCGTAGATGGCAGCTTCTACGAGCAGTACTTC
CDR3: CASSVDGSFYEQYF
size: NA
V: TRBV9
D: NA
J: TRBJ2-7
length: 14

DNA: TGTGCCAGCAGCGCTGGGACAGGGAGCAATCAGCCCCAGCATTTT
CDR3: CASSAGTGSNQPQHF
size: NA
V: TRBV9
D: TRBD1
J: TRBJ1-5
length: 15

DNA: TGTGCCAGCAGCTTGGGCCAGGGGGGACTTAGCAATGAGCAGTTCTTC
CDR3: CASSLGQGGLSNEQFF
size: NA
V: TRBV7-3
D: NA
J: TRBJ2-1
length: 16

DNA: TGTGCCAGCGGATGGGACAGCAACTACGAGCAGTACTTC
CDR3: CASGWDSNYEQYF
size: NA
V: TRBV27
D: TRBD1
J: TRBJ2-7
length: 13

DNA: TGTGCCAGCAGTCCTCTAGGACTAGCGGGAGAGGGGTACGAGCAGTACTTC
CDR3: CASSPLGLAGEGYEQYF
size: NA
V: TRBV27
D: TRBD2
J: TRBJ2-7
length: 17

DNA: TGCGCCAGCAGCCGGGACGGGGATAATGAAAAACTGTTTTTT
CDR3: CASSRDGDNEKLFF
size: once
V: TRBV5-1
D: NA
J: TRBJ1-4
length: 14

DNA: TGCGCCAGCAGCTGGAACCCAGGGGGCGAGCAGTACTTC
CDR3: CASSWNPGGEQYF
size: once
V: TRBV5-1
D: TRBD1
J: TRBJ2-7
length: 13

DNA: TGTGCCAGCCAGCGGGGGGGCGACGCCGGGGAGCTGTTTTTT
CDR3: CASQRGGDAGELFF
size: NA
V: TRBV9
D: TRBD2
J: TRBJ2-2
length: 14

DNA: TGTGCCACCAGCAGAGATTTCGCGGATCAGCCCCAGCATTTT
CDR3: CATSRDFADQPQHF
size: NA
V: TRBV15
D: NA
J: TRBJ1-5
length: 14

DNA: TGTGCCAGCAGTTTCCCCCCTGGGATGCCTGAGCAGTTCTTC
CDR3: CASSFPPGMPEQFF
size: NA
V: TRBV28
D: NA
J: TRBJ2-1
length: 14

DNA: TGTGCCAGCAGCCCGAGGAACACTGAAGCTTTCTTT
CDR3: CASSPRNTEAFF
size: NA
V: TRBV12-3/TRBV12-4
D: NA
J: TRBJ1-1
length: 12

DNA: TGTGCCAGCAGCTTCCCGACAGGGTACCAAGAGACCCAGTACTTC
CDR3: CASSFPTGYQETQYF
size: NA
V: TRBV7-2
D: TRBD1
J: TRBJ2-5
length: 15

DNA: TGTGCCAGCAGCCAAGAGTCGGGGAGGAGGACTGAAGCTTTCTTT
CDR3: CASSQESGRRTEAFF
size: once
V: TRBV14
D: NA
J: TRBJ1-1
length: 15

DNA: TGTGCCAGCAGTGAAGCGCTTCGACTTTACAATGAGCAGTTCTTC
CDR3: CASSEALRLYNEQFF
size: NA
V: TRBV2
D: NA
J: TRBJ2-1
length: 15

DNA: TGCGCCAGCAGCTTGGGACAGCTAGAGTTGAGTGAGCAGTTCTTC
CDR3: CASSLGQLELSEQFF
size: NA
V: TRBV5-1
D: NA
J: TRBJ2-1
length: 15

DNA: TGTGCCAGCAGCGGTTTAGCTGCTACCTACGAGCAGTACTTC
CDR3: CASSGLAATYEQYF
size: NA
V: TRBV5-5
D: NA
J: TRBJ2-7
length: 14

DNA: TGTGCCAGCAGTATTGTCAGCAGAGGGTCCGGGGAGCTGTTTTTT
CDR3: CASSIVSRGSGELFF
size: NA
V: TRBV2
D: NA
J: TRBJ2-2
length: 15

DNA: TGTGCCAGTAGTAGTTTGAGAGGGACTGAAGCTTTCTTT
CDR3: CASSSLRGTEAFF
size: NA
V: TRBV19
D: NA
J: TRBJ1-1
length: 13

DNA: TGTGCCAGCAGTGCTCAACCGGGACTAGCGGGAGTGGAGACCCAGTACTTC
CDR3: CASSAQPGLAGVETQYF
size: NA
V: TRBV6-1
D: TRBD2
J: TRBJ2-5
length: 17

DNA: TGCGCCAGCAGCTTGTATGGCCGGAACACTGAAGCTTTCTTT
CDR3: CASSLYGRNTEAFF
size: NA
V: TRBV5-1
D: NA
J: TRBJ1-1
length: 14

DNA: TGTGCCAGCAGCTTGGCTGGACCTAGCACAGATACGCAGTATTTT
CDR3: CASSLAGPSTDTQYF
size: once
V: TRBV5-5
D: NA
J: TRBJ2-3
length: 15

DNA: TGTGCCAGCAGCGTCGGACAGGGGGGCTACGAGCAGTACTTC
CDR3: CASSVGQGGYEQYF
size: NA
V: TRBV9
D: TRBD1
J: TRBJ2-7
length: 14

DNA: TGTGCCAGCAGCTTAGGCCATCTCAAGGGTACGCAGTATTTT
CDR3: CASSLGHLKGTQYF
size: once
V: TRBV14
D: NA
J: TRBJ2-3
length: 14

DNA: TGTGCCAGCAGCTCGGGGGCCGGGGCCATCTATGGCTACACCTTC
CDR3: CASSSGAGAIYGYTF
size: few
V: TRBV5-6
D: NA
J: TRBJ1-2
length: 15

DNA: TGTGCCAGCAGACGGGGGACGCCTGGCTCCTACGAGCAGTACTTC
CDR3: CASRRGTPGSYEQYF
size: NA
V: TRBV6-5
D: NA
J: TRBJ2-7
length: 15

DNA: TGTGCCACCTCTAGCGCGATGAACACTGAAGCTTTCTTT
CDR3: CATSSAMNTEAFF
size: NA
V: TRBV24-1
D: NA
J: TRBJ1-1
length: 13

DNA: TGTGCCAGCAGTCCACACACTATGAACACTGAAGCTTTCTTT
CDR3: CASSPHTMNTEAFF
size: NA
V: TRBV6-2/TRBV6-3
D: NA
J: TRBJ1-1
length: 14

DNA: TGTGCCAGCAGCACTCCCACCGGGGAGCTGTTTTTT
CDR3: CASSTPTGELFF
size: once
V: TRBV7-9
D: NA
J: TRBJ2-2
length: 12

DNA: TGTGCCAGCAGCTTAGTGTTGGGGAATTATAATTCACCCCTCCACTTT
CDR3: CASSLVLGNYNSPLHF
size: NA
V: TRBV7-9
D: NA
J: TRBJ1-6
length: 16

DNA: TGTGCCAGCAGTGATATATCAGGGTCCAAGCTGCCCCAGCATTTT
CDR3: CASSDISGSKLPQHF
size: NA
V: TRBV6-1
D: NA
J: TRBJ1-5
length: 15

DNA: TGTGCCATCAGTGTGACGGGTTCCTACGAGCAGTACTTC
CDR3: CAISVTGSYEQYF
size: NA
V: TRBV10-3
D: NA
J: TRBJ2-7
length: 13

DNA: TGTGCCAGCACCCTAAACAGGGATGGGGTCGGCTACACCTTC
CDR3: CASTLNRDGVGYTF
size: NA
V: TRBV6-1
D: NA
J: TRBJ1-2
length: 14

DNA: TGTGCCAGCAGTAACCCGGGACAGGGAAACAATGAGCAGTTCTTC
CDR3: CASSNPGQGNNEQFF
size: NA
V: TRBV6-5
D: TRBD1
J: TRBJ2-1
length: 15

DNA: TGTGCCAGCAGCCAAGATTTCGAGACCCAGTACTTC
CDR3: CASSQDFETQYF
size: NA
V: TRBV3-1/TRBV3-2
D: NA
J: TRBJ2-5
length: 12

DNA: TGTGCCAGCAGCGTAGCCCAGGTCCCCCGCACAGATACGCAGTATTTT
CDR3: CASSVAQVPRTDTQYF
size: NA
V: TRBV9
D: NA
J: TRBJ2-3
length: 16

DNA: TGTGCCAGCAGCCCGGGGACAGGGGGCGCTCGGGATGGCTACACCTTC
CDR3: CASSPGTGGARDGYTF
size: once
V: TRBV3-1/TRBV3-2
D: TRBD1
J: TRBJ1-2
length: 16

DNA: TGTGCCAGCAGTTTCTTCAGGGGGGACTCACCCCTCCACTTT
CDR3: CASSFFRGDSPLHF
size: NA
V: TRBV27
D: TRBD1
J: TRBJ1-6
length: 14

DNA: TGCAGTGCAACGGGACAGCGAGGCTACACCTTC
CDR3: CSATGQRGYTF
size: NA
V: TRBV20-1
D: TRBD1
J: TRBJ1-2
length: 11